The present T cell receptor (beta chain) was sequenced within a study of post-analysis software for immune sequencing data. Study information: The disease courses spanned relapsing-remitting, secondary progressive and progressive-relapsing forms of multiple sclerosis.

Worth noting for this clonotype: Its antigen is as yet unknown.

Trimming removed 7 bases at V and 2 bases at J, with 22 bases between. The CDR3 totals 17 residues. cDNA libraries of TCR beta carried unique molecular identifiers. Out of about 0.9 to 10 million T cells, a few hundred thousand cDNA molecules were generated. Each CDR3 protein gets one entry after TCRdb re-called the PCR reads with MiXCR. In the table there are some 890,000 distinct CDR3 sequences, approximately 57% of which are singletons. Findings and caveats of the study: The study found TRBV5-6, TRBV5-1 and TRBV20-1 among a handful of TRBV segments more frequent in patients than controls.

V usage is TRBV12-3 or TRBV12-4 and J usage is TRBJ2-3; D not resolved. Input material: blood. The source of this sequence is a girl between 10 and 17 years old with multiple sclerosis. Here the CDR3 reads CASTALRTSRHTDTQYF. The CDR3 bases are TGTGCCAGCACGGCCCTCCGAACCTCAAGGCACACAGATACGCAGTATTTT.